This T cell receptor beta chain was identified during a study of regulatory T cells in long-lasting Graves disease. CDR3-region Arm-PCR and iRepertoire HTBI primers produced the TCR beta libraries. TCRdb recomputed calls from the multiplex PCR reads with MiXCR, one row per CDR3 protein. The data hold under 400,000 distinct CDR3 sequences, with approximately 15% observed a single time. Study outcomes and limitations: Less diverse TCR repertoires were seen in persistent Graves' patients than in newly diagnosed ones. Persistent patients shared more public clonotypes (2,741) than new patients (nearly 1,000).

Time point reported: newly diagnosed GD, antithyroid drugs for less than 3 months. The TCR library used RNA extracted from PBMCs. With 3 bases clipped from V and 1 base from J, the junction kept 1 base outside the gene matches. The CDR3 has 14 residues. The germline gives CDR1 SEHNR, CDR2 FQNEAQ (reference sequence). This clonotype was counted at least ten times. Its antigen is unknown. The same data also went into a second study, on T cells in Graves' hyperthyroidism and ophthalmopathy.

The rearrangement uses TRBV7-9 and TRBJ1-1, with 8 bases identical to TRBD1. Sequenced material: peripheral blood mononuclear cells (PBMCs), taken at new diagnosis, from a patient treated with antithyroid drugs. This receptor was obtained from a man aged 40-49 years with Graves disease. CDR3 nucleotide sequence: TGTGCCAGCAGCTTTGGGACAGGGAACACTGAAGCTTTCTTT. It is translated as CASSFGTGNTEAFF.